The 18 T cell receptor beta chains given below trace back to one sample, sequenced in a study of response to subunit inactivated influenza vaccine. Each CDR3 protein gets one entry after TCRdb re-called the RT-PCR reads with MiXCR. Among 450,000 to 550,000 distinct CDR3 sequences listed, 25% were seen once. The material was CD4+ T cells sorted from PBMCs, obtained approximately 5 days after vaccination. These receptors were collected from a man aged 50 to 59 who received an inactivated influenza vaccine.

The CDR3 bases are TGTGCCAGCACCAACAAAGGCTATGGCTACACCTTC. Its translation is CASTNKGYGYTF. This chain uses TRBV21-1 with TRBJ1-2. TRBV21-1 is termed a pseudogene. CDR3 length: 12 amino acids.

This clonotype was picked up many times. This chain joins TRBV5-1 and TRBJ2-3; D is unresolved. The CDR3 is made up of 12 amino acids. Germline assignment: CDR1 SGHRS and CDR2 YFSETQ. Trimming left V 4 bases short and J 4 bases short, with 7 bases between. The CDR3 sequence is CASSPPADTQYF. In DNA form, the CDR3 reads TGCGCCAGCAGCCCTCCCGCAGATACGCAGTATTTT.

This clonotype was found many times. The rearrangement uses TRBV20-1 and TRBJ2-2, with D perhaps TRBD2 (6 bases). From germline, CDR1 is DFQATT and CDR2 SNEGSKA (reference sequence). This CDR3 is built from 16 residues. With 0 bases removed from V and 6 bases from J, the gap between germline ends came to 17 bases. As DNA, the CDR3 is TGCAGTGCTAGAGACCCGACTAGTTCGTCCGCCGGGGAGCTGTTTTTT. This sequence encodes CSARDPTSSSAGELFF.

The chain has TRBV5-5 and TRBJ1-2, with D hard to call. Trimming removed 6 bases from V and 4 bases from J, with 22 bases in between. The CDR3 is 16 amino acids. The germline CDR1 and CDR2 sequences are SGHKS and YYEKEE (reference sequence). The CDR3 loop reads CASNMAETGRSYGYTF. The CDR3 nucleotides are TGTGCCAGCAACATGGCTGAGACGGGCAGGAGCTATGGCTACACCTTC.

This clonotype was found a few times. J is TRBJ2-3 and V is TRBV20-1; the match to TRBD2 covers 12 bases. With V trimmed by 3 bases and J by 5 bases, 3 bases remained unmatched. In germline, CDR1 is DFQATT, CDR2 SNEGSKA (reference sequence). The CDR3 consists of 14 residues. The chain's CDR3 is CSARPGLAGDTQYF. The CDR3 coding sequence is TGCAGTGCTAGGCCGGGACTAGCGGGAGATACGCAGTATTTT.

This clonotype was picked up a small number of times. The rearrangement uses TRBV12-3 or TRBV12-4 and TRBJ1-6, with D possibly being TRBD1 (5 bases). This CDR3 comprises 15 residues. Trimming stripped 0 bases from V and 9 bases from J, with 12 bases between. CDR3 protein: CASSLAAGLGSPLHF. The CDR3 coding sequence is TGTGCCAGCAGTTTAGCGGCAGGGTTGGGTTCACCCCTCCACTTT.

V usage is TRBV9 and J usage is TRBJ2-5, with 11 bases lining up with TRBD1. CDR3 length: 16 residues. Germline V gene lookup returns CDR1 SGDLS and CDR2 YYNGEE. Trimming cost V 0 bases and J 5 bases; bases outside gene matches: 6. Written as DNA, the CDR3 is TGTGCCAGCAGCGTAGCCGGGACAGGGGGGGTGGAGACCCAGTACTTC. This translates into CASSVAGTGGVETQYF.

The chain carries TRBV29-1 and TRBJ1-1; D ambiguous. V lost 2 bases and J lost 0, with 7 bases in between. The germline V gene has CDR1 SQVTM and CDR2 ANQGSEA. This CDR3 region has 13 residues. The CDR3 spells CSVESGMNTEAFF. CDR3 nucleotide sequence: TGCAGCGTTGAATCAGGAATGAACACTGAAGCTTTCTTT.

As regards this clonotype: An end of the junction differs from the germline gene, which may be a read error. This chain uses TRBV12-3 or TRBV12-4 with TRBJ2-2; D gene uncertain. The CDR3 is 13 amino acids. The CDR3 DNA reads as TGTGCCAGCAGCTTAGGGAATCCCGGGGAGCTGTTTTTT. Translated, it gives CASSLGNPGELFF.

This chain links TRBV7-2 with TRBJ2-7, with a weak D call TRBD2 (6 bases). Germline V lookup: CDR1 SGHTA, CDR2 FQGNSA. V dropped 2 bases and J dropped 1 base, with 12 bases sitting between them. This CDR3 has 15 amino acids. The CDR3 coding sequence is TGTGCCAGCAGCTTATCGGTGGGAGGATCCTACGAGCAGTACTTC. This translates into CASSLSVGGSYEQYF.

The chain joins TRBV12-3 or TRBV12-4 to TRBJ2-3; TRBD2 matches at 10 bases. V trimming: 5 bases; J trimming: 12 bases; junction bases outside the gene matches: 8. The CDR3 covers 13 residues. The CDR3: CASSKPGTSDQYF. The CDR3 DNA follows: TGTGCCAGCAGTAAGCCCGGGACTAGCGACCAGTATTTT.

This clonotype was seen more than once but under ten times. The V gene is TRBV7-6, the J gene TRBJ2-3; D is perhaps TRBD1 (6 bases). This CDR3 spans 15 amino acids. Trimming cost V 4 bases and J 3 bases, with 14 bases left between them. The germline gives CDR1 SGHVS, CDR2 FNYEAQ. Written as DNA, the CDR3 is TGTGCCAGCAGCTGGACACAGGGACGGACAGATACGCAGTATTTT. This sequence encodes CASSWTQGRTDTQYF.

The chain has TRBV30 and TRBJ2-1; TRBD1 aligns across 8 bases. The CDR3 spans 14 residues. Trimming took 3 bases from V and 8 from J; bases not matched to a gene: 9. Germline V CDR1 and CDR2: GTSNPN, SVGIG (reference sequence). The CDR3 nucleotides read TGTGCCTGGAGCCCAACCCCGACAGGGGATGAGCAGTTCTTC. Protein sequence: CAWSPTPTGDEQFF.

This clonotype was counted between two and nine times. The chain is built from TRBV5-1 and TRBJ2-5; no clear D. CDR3 length: 13 residues. V lost 4 bases and J lost 2, with 9 bases in between. Germline lookup yields CDR1 SGHRS and CDR2 YFSETQ. The CDR3 nucleotides are TGCGCCAGCAGCATCATTCTTCAAGAGACCCAGTACTTC. This translates into CASSIILQETQYF.

The genes are TRBV3-1 and TRBJ2-7; no definite D call. Trimming pared 8 bases from V and 0 bases from J, leaving 5 bases between. The CDR3 covers 11 residues. The V gene's germline CDR1 is LGHDT and CDR2 YNNKEL (reference sequence). CDR3 DNA sequence: TGTGCCAGCGCGACCTCCTACGAGCAGTACTTC. Amino acids: CASATSYEQYF.

The rearrangement links TRBV11-3 to TRBJ2-7; D is unclear. The germline V and J ends were trimmed by 0 bases and 4 bases, with 7 bases remaining between them. Germline assignment: CDR1 SGHNT and CDR2 YENEEA. The CDR3 totals 13 residues. In DNA form, the CDR3 reads TGTGCCAGCAGCTTAGATCTATGGTACGAGCAGTACTTC. It specifies CASSLDLWYEQYF.

This chain joins TRBV12-3 or TRBV12-4 and TRBJ1-6, with D perhaps TRBD1 (6 bases). This CDR3 is built from 14 residues. The germline V and J ends were trimmed by 3 bases and 7 bases, with 10 bases remaining between them. CDR3 amino acids: CASSLHRENSPLHF. CDR3 nucleotide sequence: TGTGCCAGCAGTTTGCACAGGGAAAATTCACCCCTCCACTTT.

Worth noting for this clonotype: At one end the junction does not follow the germline gene, possibly because of a read error. The CDR3 region has the DNA TGCTGTGCTAGAGATCCGCTCTGGGGTTCTGGGGCCAACGTCCTGACTTTC. It translates to CCARDPLWGSGANVLTF. This rearrangement joins TRBV20-1 to TRBJ2-6; no reliable D call. Germline V gives CDR1 DFQATT, CDR2 SNEGSKA (reference sequence). The CDR3 extends over 17 amino acids.